This TCR beta chain is drawn from a study of human T cells and chemical hapten exposure. TCRdb redid the calling of the RACE reads with MiXCR, one entry per CDR3 protein. The sample records approximately 370,000 distinct CDR3 sequences, 4.5% to 5.5% being singletons. Germline loops: CDR1 DFQATT, CDR2 SNEGSKA (reference sequence). V lost 4 bases to trimming and J lost 3 bases; unmatched junction nucleotides: 9. This CDR3 is built from 15 residues. This clonotype was counted a few times. Time point indicated: pre-sensitization, week 0. Treatment noted: therapeutic diphenylcyclopropenone sensitization with weekly scalp DPC.

This clonotype originated in a woman between 18 and 30 years old with alopecia areata. Some clones in this sample may be carry-over from other donors' samples. The rearrangement uses TRBV20-1 and TRBJ1-1; TRBD1 aligns across 9 bases. The sequences come from whole blood, collected in connection with sensitization to the hapten diphenylcyclopropenone (DPC). DNA of the CDR3: TGCAGTGCTAACGACAGGGGGATCTGGGACACTGAAGCTTTCTTT. Its translation is CSANDRGIWDTEAFF.